One sample yielded the 18 T cell receptor beta chains listed below, sequenced in a study of Graves' ophthalmopathy and Graves' hyperthyroidism. The authors amplified TCR beta CDR3 regions from RNA transcripts. The authors performed first-round RT-PCR with HTBI primers and then a second-round multiplex PCR. A single record per CDR3 protein comes from TCRdb applying MiXCR to the multiplex PCR reads. The sample holds more than 300,000 distinct CDR3 sequences, approximately 18% seen once. Material for sequencing was peripheral blood. These receptors were obtained from an adult woman with stable Graves' hyperthyroidism.

This clonotype was picked up many times. The chain has TRBV10-3 and TRBJ2-7, with 9 bases identical to TRBD1. CDR1 is ENHRY and CDR2 is SYGVKD in the germline V gene. Trimming took 6 bases from V and 5 from J; bases not matched to a gene: 8. The CDR3 loop spans 14 amino acids. The chain's CDR3 is CAISTTGGADEQYF. In DNA, the CDR3 is TGTGCCATCAGCACAACAGGGGGCGCGGACGAGCAGTACTTC.

This clonotype was seen ten or more times. The chain recombines TRBV4-1 with TRBJ2-7; the D gene could be TRBD1 or TRBD2 (6 bases each). V lost 0 bases to trimming and J lost 2 bases, with 14 bases between them. This CDR3 comprises 16 residues. The germline CDR1 and CDR2 sequences are MGHRA and YSYEKL. In DNA form, the CDR3 reads TGCGCCAGCAGCCAAGATGTGGTGGGGGGCACCTACGAGCAGTACTTC. As protein: CASSQDVVGGTYEQYF.

The V and J genes are TRBV6-1 and TRBJ2-6; 10 bases fit TRBD2. Germline CDR1 and CDR2: MNHNS and SASEGT. This CDR3 region has 17 residues. With V trimmed by 6 bases and J by 4 bases, 9 bases remained unmatched. The CDR3 DNA reads TGTGCCAGCAGGTCAAGCGGGGGGGAAGGAGGGGCCAACGTCCTGACTTTC. This sequence encodes CASRSSGGEGGANVLTF.

This clonotype was detected many times. V usage is TRBV15 and J usage is TRBJ2-2, with D possibly matching TRBD1 (6 bases). V lost 6 bases and J lost 6, with 11 bases in between. Germline CDR1 and CDR2: LNHNV and YYDKDF (reference sequence). The CDR3 spans 13 residues. CDR3 region: CATRQTGPGELFF. CDR3 DNA sequence: TGTGCCACCAGGCAAACAGGGCCCGGGGAGCTGTTTTTT.

This clonotype was seen a single time. Being one base from a much bigger clone, this may be a read error. The chain carries TRBV19 and TRBJ1-5; D is unresolved. Trimming removed 7 bases from V and 2 bases from J, with 15 bases in between. CDR3 length: 15 residues. CDR1 and CDR2 from the germline V gene are LNHDA and SQIVND (reference sequence). Here the CDR3 DNA reads TGTGCCAGTACCTACGGTGGGTATGGCAATCAGCCCCAGCATTTT. Protein sequence: CASTYGGYGNQPQHF. The whole variable domain, filled in from reference TRBV19 and TRBJ1-5, reads DGGITQSPKYLFRKEGQNVTLSCEQNLNHDAMYWYRQDPGQGLRLIYYSQIVNDFQKGDIAEGYSVSREKKESFPLTVTSAQKNPTAFYLCASTYGGYGNQPQHFGDGTRLSIL.

This clonotype was detected many times. The V call is TRBV28, the J call TRBJ2-7; unclear D gene. The V end was cut by 6 bases, the J end by 0 bases, with 9 bases between. This CDR3 is 13 amino acids long. The germline CDR1 and CDR2 sequences are MDHEN and SYDVKM. The CDR3 nucleotides are TGTGCCAGCAGACCCGGCCGCTCCTACGAGCAGTACTTC. Translated: CASRPGRSYEQYF.

Many counts were recorded for this clonotype. V usage is TRBV20-1 and J usage is TRBJ1-1; no clear D gene. V shed 0 bases and J shed 4 bases, with 12 bases lying between them. In germline, CDR1 is DFQATT, CDR2 SNEGSKA (reference sequence). This CDR3 has 14 amino acids. The CDR3 reads CSARDHAGGTEAFF. The CDR3 bases are TGCAGTGCTAGAGACCACGCTGGAGGCACTGAAGCTTTCTTT.

This rearrangement joins TRBV4-1 to TRBJ2-7; the match to TRBD2 covers 14 bases. Trimming removed 3 bases from V and 3 bases from J; junction bases left unmatched: 4. The CDR3 contains 16 residues. Germline V gene lookup returns CDR1 MGHRA and CDR2 YSYEKL. CDR3 region: CASSQGTSGSGYEQYF. CDR3 DNA: TGCGCCAGCAGCCAGGGGACTAGCGGGAGCGGCTACGAGCAGTACTTC.

The V and J genes are TRBV7-8 and TRBJ2-7, with 9 bases fitting TRBD1. The length of the CDR3 is 14 residues. Per germline, CDR1 SGHVS and CDR2 FQNEAQ. V shed 4 bases and J 4 bases; nucleotides not matched to a gene: 5. The CDR3 DNA reads as TGTGCCAGCAGCTCACAGGGGGCCTTATACGAGCAGTACTTC. It is translated as CASSSQGALYEQYF.

At least ten counts were recorded for this clonotype. V is TRBV2 and J is TRBJ2-7; D uncertain. This CDR3 has 10 residues. Trimming cost V 9 bases and J 3 bases, with 6 bases left between them. CDR1 is SNHLY and CDR2 is FYNNEI in the germline V gene. DNA of the CDR3: TGTGCCAGACAAGTCTACGAGCAGTACTTC. It encodes CARQVYEQYF.

There are many counts of this clonotype. The rearrangement links TRBV6-5 to TRBJ2-7, with D perhaps matching TRBD2 (6 bases). Germline assignment: CDR1 MNHEY and CDR2 SVGAGI. CDR3 length: 14 amino acids. V lost 4 bases to trimming and J lost 4 bases, with 14 bases between them. Here the CDR3 DNA reads TGTGCCAGCAGTTTAGCGGCAGGGACTTACGAGCAGTACTTC. This sequence encodes CASSLAAGTYEQYF.

This clonotype was seen many times. The genes are TRBV6-2 or TRBV6-3 and TRBJ2-7, with D perhaps being TRBD1 or TRBD2 (6 bases each). The CDR3 is made up of 15 amino acids. V was clipped by 7 bases and J by 2 bases, with 18 bases between them. Looked up from germline, CDR1 is MNHEY and CDR2 is SVGEGT. CDR3: CASTPTWGAPYEQYF. The CDR3 nucleotides are TGTGCCAGCACTCCTACCTGGGGGGCCCCCTACGAGCAGTACTTC.

This clonotype was recorded many times. This sequence joins TRBV27 and TRBJ1-1, with 7 bases lining up with TRBD1. This CDR3 has 17 amino acids. The J segment lost 3 bases and the V segment lost 4 bases, leaving 14 bases of the junction unmatched. CDR1 is MNHEY, CDR2 SMNVEV, per germline (reference sequence). The DNA of the CDR3 is TGTGCCAGCAGTTCCGGGTCGGGGACAGTCCGGGACACTGAAGCTTTCTTT. Its protein is CASSSGSGTVRDTEAFF.

This clonotype showed up many times. This chain uses TRBV30 with TRBJ2-7; D ambiguous. Germline V gene lookup returns CDR1 GTSNPN and CDR2 SVGIG (reference sequence). The V end lost 3 bases, the J end lost 0 bases, and 15 bases lay between the germline ends. The CDR3 length is 15 residues. CDR3 in DNA: TGTGCCTGGAGGGACCCCCGCAGGAACTCCTACGAGCAGTACTTC. It is translated as CAWRDPRRNSYEQYF.

This rearrangement joins TRBV4-2 to TRBJ1-5; no clear D. The germline gives CDR1 LGHNA, CDR2 YNFKEQ. The CDR3 spans 15 residues. Trimming cost V 1 base and J 5 bases, with 12 bases left between them. The CDR3 nucleotides read TGTGCCAGCAGCCAAGGTGAGGGTCCCGATCAGCCCCAGCATTTT. It codes for CASSQGEGPDQPQHF.

Ten or more counts support this clonotype. This chain connects TRBV11-2 to TRBJ2-7; 8 nucleotides agree with TRBD2. This CDR3 comprises 14 residues. V was pared by 7 bases and J by 4 bases, with 9 bases of the junction left unmatched. Germline assignment: CDR1 SGHAT and CDR2 FQNNGV. Here the CDR3 reads CASTPGLAAYEQYF. The CDR3 DNA sequence: TGTGCCAGCACCCCAGGACTAGCAGCTTACGAGCAGTACTTC.

This clonotype was detected ten times or more. The J gene is TRBJ2-7, the V gene TRBV28; possible D gene TRBD2, 6 bases. Germline V gene data show CDR1 as MDHEN and CDR2 as SYDVKM. The germline V and J ends were trimmed by 6 bases and 5 bases, with 17 bases remaining between them. The CDR3 is 14 residues long. For the CDR3, the DNA is TGTGCCAGCAGGACGACGGACGGGAGAAACGAGCAGTACTTC. This sequence encodes CASRTTDGRNEQYF.

The chain carries TRBV20-1 and TRBJ2-2, with 8 bases matching TRBD1. The germline CDR1 and CDR2 sequences are DFQATT and SNEGSKA (reference sequence). The CDR3 sequence is 14 residues long. V shed 3 bases, J shed 6 bases, and the junction held 6 bases outside the gene matches. The CDR3 is CSASPRTGSGELFF. CDR3 DNA sequence: TGCAGTGCTAGCCCCCGGACAGGGTCCGGGGAGCTGTTTTTT.